The source of this TCR beta chain is a study of T cell clonality in common variable immunodeficiency. Study-level points and caveats: Shared TCRbeta clones were fewer between CVID subjects than controls. Links between repertoire features and CVID complications were heterogeneity-limited. TCRbeta clonality was increased in CVID versus healthy controls.

CDR1 and CDR2 from the germline V gene are SGHRS and YFSETQ. The CDR3 has 14 amino acids. Between the trimmed V and J ends, which lost 6 bases and 0 bases, there was a span of 12 bases. The data were produced by immunoSEQ multiplex PCR, yet TCRdb's version contains in-frame clones alone and is incomplete. The sample has some 52,000 clones, none seen only once; the top ten hold 3.4%. This clone was detected ten times or more. Its antigen is not identified. From the germline J gene comes the end of the CDR3, since the read stops 3 residues before it. The source of this sequence is a person aged 18 to 70 in good health. The sequencing sample was made of peripheral blood mononuclear cells. The chain combines TRBV5-1 with TRBJ1-1; maybe TRBD1 (6 bases). CDR3 DNA (partial): TGCGCCAGCACCGGGAGGGGGATGAACACTGAA. This translates into CASTGRGMNTE. The whole CDR3 protein reads CASTGRGMNTEAFF.